This paragraph reports one T cell receptor (beta chain). This entry is derived from a study of blood T cell repertoires in COVID-19. The wider study: T cells, B-cell-depleted T cells, or PBMCs supplied cDNA or gDNA.

Study processing details: Amplification of reference gene primers was used by the study to estimate nucleated cell counts. Clones were sequenced by immunoSEQ multiplex PCR, and TCRdb holds only the in-frame ones, with some missing. V and J calls and clone size come straight from that table; D and trimming were deduced from the DNA. The sample yields 250,000 to 300,000 clones, 80% to 90% seen once. Germline V gene sequence: CDR1 KGHDR, CDR2 SFDVKD. This CDR3 spans 13 amino acids. The V gene lost 0 bases and the J gene lost 3 bases, with 3 bases spanning the gap. This chain joins TRBV24-1 and TRBJ2-3; no definite D call. The sample taken for sequencing was peripheral blood. The receptor's source is a woman aged 70-85 years with acute or convalescent COVID-19. CDR3 residues: CATSDLVTDTQYF. The CDR3 bases are TGTGCCACCAGTGATTTGGTAACAGATACGCAGTATTTT.